This T cell receptor beta chain derives from a study of blood T cell repertoires in COVID-19. As for the study in general: PBMCs, B-cell-depleted T cells, or T cells provided the cDNA or gDNA that made up the material.

Only in-frame clones appear in the TCRdb table, and some are missing; sequencing was by immunoSEQ multiplex PCR. The table includes roughly 160,000 clones, about nine tenths detected once. The germline CDR1 and CDR2 sequences are SEHNR and FQNEAQ (reference sequence). The CDR3 extends over 16 amino acids. V shed 1 base, J shed 1 base, and the junction held 4 bases outside the gene matches. This TCR derives from a man between 18 and 35 years old with COVID-19, enrolled during active disease. The chain couples TRBV7-9 to TRBJ2-5, with TRBD1 matching over 9 bases. The sample was peripheral blood. CDR3 amino acids: CASSLGDRGIQETQYF. DNA of the CDR3: TGTGCCAGCAGCTTAGGAGACAGGGGGATCCAAGAGACCCAGTACTTC.